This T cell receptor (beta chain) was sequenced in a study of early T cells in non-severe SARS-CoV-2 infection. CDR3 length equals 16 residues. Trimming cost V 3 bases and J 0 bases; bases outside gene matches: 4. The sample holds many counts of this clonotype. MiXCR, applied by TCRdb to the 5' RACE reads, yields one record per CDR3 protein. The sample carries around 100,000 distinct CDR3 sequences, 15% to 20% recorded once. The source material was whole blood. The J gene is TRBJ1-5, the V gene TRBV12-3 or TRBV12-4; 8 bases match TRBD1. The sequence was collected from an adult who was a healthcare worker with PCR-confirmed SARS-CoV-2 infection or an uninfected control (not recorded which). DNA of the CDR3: TGTGCCAGCAGTTTGAGACAGGGGTCTAGCAATCAGCCCCAGCATTTT. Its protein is CASSLRQGSSNQPQHF.